These 11 T cell receptor beta chains were sequenced from one sample in a study of patients and donors after allogeneic stem cell transplantation. Via MiXCR, TCRdb re-called the RT-PCR reads, giving one row per CDR3 protein. Here the sample spans about 200,000 distinct CDR3 sequences, about 40% being singletons. The sample taken for sequencing was blood, either unsorted or a sorted T cell fraction (not recorded which). Receptors originate from a human donor who was either an allogeneic HSCT recipient or a stem cell or donor lymphocyte infusion donor (not recorded which). It is not recorded whose cells these are; they may come from a transplant donor.

This clonotype has more than one count but fewer than ten. This chain joins TRBV5-6 and TRBJ1-1; D perhaps matches TRBD1 (5 bases). Trimming pared 2 bases from V and 1 base from J, leaving 15 bases between. The CDR3 loop spans 16 amino acids. The V gene's germline CDR1 is SGHDT and CDR2 YYEEEE. In DNA form, the CDR3 reads TGTGCCAGCAGCTTTTACCGCCGACAGACGAACACTGAAGCTTTCTTT. Its protein is CASSFYRRQTNTEAFF.

This clonotype was counted between two and nine times. The chain recombines TRBV4-1 with TRBJ1-1, with D hard to call. V was pared by 2 bases and J by 6 bases, with 13 bases between. CDR3 size: 14 residues. CDR1 and CDR2 (germline): MGHRA, YSYEKL. CDR3 sequence (DNA): TGCGCCAGCAGCCAATTGGCGGCTAAAGCTGAAGCTTTCTTT. Protein sequence: CASSQLAAKAEAFF.

The chain combines TRBV9 with TRBJ2-3; no reliable D call. V was shortened by 4 bases and J by 2 bases, with 8 bases between the two germline ends. Germline loops: CDR1 SGDLS, CDR2 YYNGEE. CDR3 length: 13 residues. This CDR3 reads CASSSALTDTQYF. Written as DNA, the CDR3 is TGTGCCAGCAGCTCCGCCCTCACAGATACGCAGTATTTT.

The DNA of the CDR3 is TGTGCCAGCATCCGGGAGTCGTATAATGAGCAGTTCTTC. The encoded protein is CASIRESYNEQFF. The V gene is TRBV12-3 or TRBV12-4, the J gene TRBJ2-1; maybe TRBD2 (6 bases). V was clipped by 7 bases and J by 7 bases, with 14 bases between them. The CDR3 spans 13 residues.

This chain uses TRBV5-6 with TRBJ1-6, with unresolved D. This CDR3 comprises 15 residues. Trimming stripped 5 bases from V and 0 bases from J, with 9 bases between. Germline CDR1 reads SGHDT; CDR2 reads YYEEEE. CDR3 DNA: TGTGCCAGCAGACCCAGTATCTCCTATAATTCACCCCTCCACTTT. Its translation: CASRPSISYNSPLHF.

The sample holds a few counts of this clonotype. This chain uses TRBV20-1 with TRBJ1-2; 9 positions match TRBD1. The CDR3 is 13 residues long. CDR1 and CDR2 from the germline V gene are DFQATT and SNEGSKA (reference sequence). V shed 4 bases, J shed 6 bases, and the junction held 6 bases outside the gene matches. The CDR3: CSAKLTGGNGYTF. The CDR3 DNA follows: TGCAGTGCTAAATTAACAGGGGGCAATGGCTACACCTTC.

The genes are TRBV9 and TRBJ1-4; 7 nucleotides agree with TRBD1. The germline V gene has CDR1 SGDLS and CDR2 YYNGEE. This CDR3 spans 16 amino acids. V lost 3 bases, J lost 5 bases, and 10 bases stayed unmatched. The CDR3 spells CASSAGRDSGNEKLFF. In nucleotides, the CDR3 is TGTGCCAGCAGCGCGGGCCGGGACAGCGGAAATGAAAAACTGTTTTTT.

The chain joins TRBV20-1 to TRBJ2-2, with 12 bases identical to TRBD2. V lost 1 base, J lost 3 bases, and 6 bases stayed unmatched. This CDR3 is 17 amino acids long. The germline V gene encodes CDR1 DFQATT and CDR2 SNEGSKA (reference sequence). The CDR3 is CSARGLAGGLDTGELFF. The DNA for the CDR3 is TGCAGTGCTAGAGGTCTAGCGGGAGGGCTCGACACCGGGGAGCTGTTTTTT.

The CDR3 DNA follows: TGTGCCAGTAGTCTCCGGGAAGGGGTGAGCACTGAAGCTTTCTTT. Translation: CASSLREGVSTEAFF. The chain uses TRBV19 and TRBJ1-1, with D perhaps TRBD1 (5 bases). The germline V gene encodes CDR1 LNHDA and CDR2 SQIVND (reference sequence). Trimming removed 5 bases from V and 4 bases from J, with 17 bases in between. The CDR3 sequence is 15 residues long.

The V call is TRBV3-1, the J call TRBJ2-5, with 9 bases aligning to TRBD1. Germline loops: CDR1 LGHDT, CDR2 YNNKEL (reference sequence). Trimming removed 3 bases from V and 6 bases from J; junction bases left unmatched: 5. The CDR3 is made up of 14 amino acids. CDR3 in DNA: TGTGCCAGCAGCCAGAAGGACAGGGGTCAGACCCAGTACTTC. The encoded protein is CASSQKDRGQTQYF.

This clonotype has more than one count but fewer than ten. The chain employs TRBV19 and TRBJ1-5; tentatively, D is TRBD1 (5 bases). Germline values: CDR1 LNHDA, CDR2 SQIVND (reference sequence). This CDR3 spans 14 amino acids. V was shortened by 6 bases and J by 3 bases, with 12 bases between the two germline ends. The CDR3 nucleotides are TGTGCCAGTAGGGGAGGGGCATACAATCAGCCCCAGCATTTT. Its translation: CASRGGAYNQPQHF.